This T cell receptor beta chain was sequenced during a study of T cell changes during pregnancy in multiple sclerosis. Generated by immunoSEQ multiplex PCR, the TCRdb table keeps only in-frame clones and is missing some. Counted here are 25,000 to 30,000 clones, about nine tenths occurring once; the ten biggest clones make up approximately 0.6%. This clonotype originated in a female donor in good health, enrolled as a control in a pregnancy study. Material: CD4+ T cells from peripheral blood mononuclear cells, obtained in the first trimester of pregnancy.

The chain's CDR3 is CASRLAGGDTGELFF. The CDR3 nucleotides are TGTGCCAGCAGACTAGCGGGAGGGGACACCGGGGAGCTGTTTTTT. The rearrangement uses TRBV2 and TRBJ2-2, with 13 positions matching TRBD2. The CDR3 is 15 amino acids. V lost 6 bases, J lost 3 bases, and 1 base stayed unmatched. Per germline, CDR1 SNHLY and CDR2 FYNNEI.